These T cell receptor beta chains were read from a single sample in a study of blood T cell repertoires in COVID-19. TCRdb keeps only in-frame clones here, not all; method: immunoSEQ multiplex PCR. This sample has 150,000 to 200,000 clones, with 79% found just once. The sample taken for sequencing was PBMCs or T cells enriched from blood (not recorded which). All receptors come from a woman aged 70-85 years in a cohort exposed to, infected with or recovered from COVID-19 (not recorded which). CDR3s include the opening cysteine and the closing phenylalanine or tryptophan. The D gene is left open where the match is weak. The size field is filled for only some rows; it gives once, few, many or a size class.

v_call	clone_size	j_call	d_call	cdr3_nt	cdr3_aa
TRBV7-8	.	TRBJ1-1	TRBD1	TGTGCCAGCAGCTTAGGTGTCGTACTAAGACAGGGGACTTCAACTTTCTTT	CASSLGVVLRQGTSTFF
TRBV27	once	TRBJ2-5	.	TGTGCCAGCAGTGATGGACTCCAAGAGACCCAGTACTTC	CASSDGLQETQYF
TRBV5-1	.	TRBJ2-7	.	TGCGCCAGCAGCTTGGTGGGCGGGGCGGCCTACGAGCAGTACTTC	CASSLVGGAAYEQYF
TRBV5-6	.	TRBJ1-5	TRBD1	TGTGCCAGCAGCCCCCGGACAGGGGGTAATCAGCCCCAGCATTTT	CASSPRTGGNQPQHF
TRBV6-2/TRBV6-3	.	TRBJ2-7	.	TGTGCCAGCAGTCAGACCCCAACGGGGGAGCAGTACTTC	CASSQTPTGEQYF
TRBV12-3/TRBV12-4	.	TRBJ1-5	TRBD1	TGTGCCAGCAGGGCGACAGGGAATCAGCCCCAGCATTTT	CASRATGNQPQHF
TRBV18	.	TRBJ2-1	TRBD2	TGTGCCAGCTCACCGGGACTAGCGGGAGGCAATGAGCAGTTCTTC	CASSPGLAGGNEQFF
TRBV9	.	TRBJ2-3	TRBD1	TGTGCCAGCAGTGCAGGACAGGGTGAAGATACGCAGTATTTT	CASSAGQGEDTQYF
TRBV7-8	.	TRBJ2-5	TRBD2	TGTGCCAGCAGCTCCTACCTAGCGGAAGAGACCCAGTACTTC	CASSSYLAEETQYF
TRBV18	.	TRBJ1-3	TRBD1	TGTGCCAGCTCAGACAGGGGCCGCTCTGGAAACACCATATATTTT	CASSDRGRSGNTIYF
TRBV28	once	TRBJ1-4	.	TGTGCCAGCAGCCCAGCCAGGGGTCGCCAACTGTTTTTT	CASSPARGRQLFF
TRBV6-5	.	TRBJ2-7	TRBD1	TGTGCCTGCGACCGGACAGGGTATTCGCACGAGCAGTACTTC	CACDRTGYSHEQYF
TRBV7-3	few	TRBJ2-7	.	TGTGCCAGCTCCCTCTTGGGGCCACCATACGAGCAGTACTTC	CASSLLGPPYEQYF
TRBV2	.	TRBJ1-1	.	TGTGCCAACAAAAAGGACACGAACACTGAAGCTTTCTTT	CANKKDTNTEAFF
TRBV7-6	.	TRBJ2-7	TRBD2	TGTGCCAGCAGCTTAGCGGGACTAGCGGGAGATTTCCCCTACGAGCAGTACTTC	CASSLAGLAGDFPYEQYF
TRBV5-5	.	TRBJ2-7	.	TGTGCCAGCAGCTTGTACGGATTGCGGGAGCAGTACTTC	CASSLYGLREQYF
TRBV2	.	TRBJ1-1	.	TGTGCCAGCAGTGAGGCAGGTAGCGCTGAAGCTTTCTTT	CASSEAGSAEAFF
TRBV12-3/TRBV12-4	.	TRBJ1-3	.	TGTGCCAGCAGTTTAAGGGGAGGAAACACCATATATTTT	CASSLRGGNTIYF
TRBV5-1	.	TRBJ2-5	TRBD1	TGCGCCAGCAGCTCACAGGGGGCACAAGAGACCCAGTACTTC	CASSSQGAQETQYF
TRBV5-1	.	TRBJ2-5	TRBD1	TGCGCCAGCAGCCCGACAGGGGTGGAGGAGACCCAGTACTTC	CASSPTGVEETQYF
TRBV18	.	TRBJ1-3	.	TGTGCCAGCTCACCACCTCAGGGCACCATATATTTT	CASSPPQGTIYF
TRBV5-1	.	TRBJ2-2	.	TGCGCCAGCACTCTGGACAGCCAGAACACCGGGGAGCTGTTTTTT	CASTLDSQNTGELFF
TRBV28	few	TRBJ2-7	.	TGTGCCAGCAACCCGGAGGGGGCCCGCATGGGGCAGTACTTC	CASNPEGARMGQYF
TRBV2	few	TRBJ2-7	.	TGTGCCAGCACCCCACCCGGCCTTAGCGGTGGTCCCGAGCAGTACTTC	CASTPPGLSGGPEQYF
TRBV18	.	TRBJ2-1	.	TGTGCCAGCTCACCAGACCGTCTGAACAGTGAGCAGTTCTTC	CASSPDRLNSEQFF
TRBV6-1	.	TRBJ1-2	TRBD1	TGTGCCAGCAGTGAAACAGGGGTATACGATGGCTACACCTTC	CASSETGVYDGYTF
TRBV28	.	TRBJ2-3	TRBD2	TGTGCCAGCAGTTTTCCACTAGCGGGAGCGCCAGATACGCAGTATTTT	CASSFPLAGAPDTQYF
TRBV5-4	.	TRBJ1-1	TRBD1	TGTGCCAGCAGCTACGGGACAGGGGGGTCCTACGCTGAAGCTTTCTTT	CASSYGTGGSYAEAFF
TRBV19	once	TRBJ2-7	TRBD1	TGTGCCAGTAGCCGAAGACAGGGTGGGGGATTGGGGGCCTACGAGCAGTACTTC	CASSRRQGGGLGAYEQYF
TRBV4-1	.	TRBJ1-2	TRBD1	TGCGCCAGCAGCCATGACAGGGGAGGCTATGGCTACACCTTC	CASSHDRGGYGYTF
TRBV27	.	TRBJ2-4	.	TGTGCCAGCAGTCCTCGCGGAGGGATGGTAGGAAACATTCAGTACTTC	CASSPRGGMVGNIQYF
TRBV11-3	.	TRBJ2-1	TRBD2	TGTGCCAGCAGCTCCCCAGCGGGAGGGTCCTACAATGAGCAGTTCTTC	CASSSPAGGSYNEQFF
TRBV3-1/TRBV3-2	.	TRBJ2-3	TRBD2	TGTGCCAGCAGCCAAGAGGGAGGTCTAGCGGGAGTTGGAACAGATACGCAGTATTTT	CASSQEGGLAGVGTDTQYF
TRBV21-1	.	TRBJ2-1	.	TGTGCCAGCAGCCCACCACTAGCGGGAGGGGCCAATGAGCAGTTCTTC	CASSPPLAGGANEQFF
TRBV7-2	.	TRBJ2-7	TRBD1	TGTGCCAGCAGCTCCGACAGGGCAACATGGGAGCAGTACTTC	CASSSDRATWEQYF
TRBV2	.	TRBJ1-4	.	TGTGCCAGCATTGGTTTCGGGTTCCCCAATGAAAAACTGTTTTTT	CASIGFGFPNEKLFF
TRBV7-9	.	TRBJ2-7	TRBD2	TGTGCCAGCAGCTTAGTAGGTGGGAGGGACGAGCAGTACTTC	CASSLVGGRDEQYF
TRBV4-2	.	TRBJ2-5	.	TGTGCCAGCAGCCAAGATGCACCGCGGGGCCAAGAGACCCAGTACTTC	CASSQDAPRGQETQYF
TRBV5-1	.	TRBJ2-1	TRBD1	TGCGCCAGCAGCCGAATACAGGGGGTGGGCTACAATGAGCAGTTCTTC	CASSRIQGVGYNEQFF
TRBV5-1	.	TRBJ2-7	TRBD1	TGCGCCAGCAGCGAGGGACAGGGAGGCTCGGGGGAGCAGTACTTC	CASSEGQGGSGEQYF
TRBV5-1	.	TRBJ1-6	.	TGCGCCAGCAGCTTGGAGCCCTCCTATAATTCACCCCTCCACTTT	CASSLEPSYNSPLHF
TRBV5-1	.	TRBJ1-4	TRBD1	TGCGCCAGCAGCGCCGGGACAGGGAGTGAAAAACTGTTTTTT	CASSAGTGSEKLFF
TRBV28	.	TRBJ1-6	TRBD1	TGTGCCAGCAGCTCAGGGGGCGGGGTAGGGTCACCCCTCCACTTT	CASSSGGGVGSPLHF